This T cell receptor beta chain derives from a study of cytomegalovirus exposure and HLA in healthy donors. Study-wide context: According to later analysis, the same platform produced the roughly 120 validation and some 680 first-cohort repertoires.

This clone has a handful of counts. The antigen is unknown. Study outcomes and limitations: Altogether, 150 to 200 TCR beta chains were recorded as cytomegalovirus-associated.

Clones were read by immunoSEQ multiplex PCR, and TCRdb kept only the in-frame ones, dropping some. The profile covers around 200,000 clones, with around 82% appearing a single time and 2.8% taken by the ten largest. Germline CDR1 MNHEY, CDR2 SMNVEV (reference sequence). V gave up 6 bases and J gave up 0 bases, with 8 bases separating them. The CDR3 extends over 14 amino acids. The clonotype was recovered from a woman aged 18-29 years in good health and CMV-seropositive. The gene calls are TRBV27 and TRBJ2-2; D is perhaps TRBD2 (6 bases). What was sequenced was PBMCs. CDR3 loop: CASSGTANTGELFF. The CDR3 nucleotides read TGTGCCAGCAGCGGGACTGCGAACACCGGGGAGCTGTTTTTT.